The clone carrying this TCR beta chain was seen a handful of times. Its target is unknown. These data belong to a study of T-cell memory formation after mild COVID-19. Looking at the study overall: TCR clusters were mostly confined to one donor each.

Employing constant-segment primers, 5'RACE generated TCR alpha and TCR beta cDNA libraries bearing sample barcodes and UMIs. TCRdb re-analysed the 5' RACE reads in MiXCR, keeping a single row per CDR3 protein. This table has fewer than 450,000 distinct CDR3 sequences, roughly a quarter appearing once. This CDR3 contains 14 residues. Trimming cost V 1 base and J 12 bases; bases outside gene matches: 9. CDR1 and CDR2 from the germline V gene are SGHVS and FQNEAQ. Overall study findings and caveats: Clones which contracted sat mainly in CM and EM if CD4+, and in EMRA if CD8+.

The receptor was derived from an adult woman who had mild COVID-19 (a few samples of this study predate the infection). Cell type and time point are not known. This chain uses TRBV7-8 with TRBJ1-3; 7 bases match TRBD1. The source material was PBMCs or a T cell subset sorted from them (not recorded which). The CDR3 region is CASSLGDRPSFIYF. CDR3 DNA: TGTGCCAGCAGCTTAGGGGACAGACCCTCTTTCATATATTTT.